Each of the 30 T cell receptor beta chains below was sequenced from the same sample in a study of blood T cells in healthy people across ages. Combining a sample-barcoded 5' primer with a J-beta primer mix, a second PCR ran for 7 to 11 cycles. TCRdb reanalysed the 5' RACE reads using MiXCR and keeps one entry per CDR3 protein. The repertoire holds a few hundred thousand distinct CDR3 sequences, with about 26% as singletons. The sample consisted of blood. The origin of the receptors is a woman aged 70-85 years in good health.

The J gene is TRBJ2-5, the V gene TRBV15; D not certain. The tail of the sequence fits TRBJ2-7 better, so the J call may be wrong. This CDR3 is built from 15 residues. CDR1 LNHNV and CDR2 YYDKDF come from the germline V gene (reference sequence). The CDR3: CATSRGGSNSYEQYF. The CDR3 region has the DNA TGTGCCACCAGCAGAGGAGGCAGTAACTCCTACGAGCAGTACTTC.

The chain recombines TRBV6-5 with TRBJ1-4; D perhaps matches TRBD1 (6 bases). V shed 6 bases and J shed 0 bases, with 8 bases lying between them. The CDR3 extends over 14 amino acids. CDR1 and CDR2 (germline): MNHEY, SVGAGI. CDR3 DNA sequence: TGTGCCAGCAGAGGGGGTACAACTAATGAAAAACTGTTTTTT. Protein product: CASRGGTTNEKLFF.

This clonotype was seen a few times. V usage is TRBV7-9 and J usage is TRBJ2-7, with TRBD1 matching over 10 bases. J gave up 9 bases and V 5 bases, and 4 bases lay outside the gene matches. Germline-derived CDR1 and CDR2 are SEHNR and FQNEAQ (reference sequence). The CDR3 runs to 12 residues. The CDR3 loop reads CASSQGDRGQYF. CDR3 in DNA: TGTGCCAGCAGCCAAGGGGACAGGGGGCAGTACTTC.

The V gene is TRBV29-1, the J gene TRBJ2-2; D is possibly TRBD2 (5 bases). From germline, CDR1 is SQVTM and CDR2 ANQGSEA. This CDR3 spans 14 amino acids. Trimming took off 7 bases at V and 0 bases at J, with 12 bases between the two ends. CDR3 DNA sequence: TGCAGCGGAACAGAGACTACGAACACCGGGGAGCTGTTTTTT. It codes for CSGTETTNTGELFF.

This clonotype was counted between two and nine times. The chain employs TRBV9 and TRBJ2-5; no clear D gene. Trimming left V 3 bases short and J 4 bases short, with 4 bases between. Germline assignment: CDR1 SGDLS and CDR2 YYNGEE. The CDR3 runs 11 residues. The CDR3 DNA reads as TGTGCCAGCAGCGCTTCAGAGACCCAGTACTTC. Translating gives CASSASETQYF.

This clonotype came up a few times. This chain joins TRBV7-2 and TRBJ2-7; D is possibly TRBD1 (6 bases). The V end was cut by 4 bases, the J end by 1 base, with 14 bases between. Germline CDR1 and CDR2: SGHTA and FQGNSA. There are 15 residues in the CDR3. CDR3 region: CASSSQGTTSYEQYF. As DNA, the CDR3 is TGTGCCAGCAGCTCACAGGGAACCACTTCCTACGAGCAGTACTTC. Drawing the rest from reference TRBV7-2 and TRBJ2-7, the complete variable domain is GAGVSQSPSNKVTEKGKDVELRCDPISGHTALYWYRQSLGQGLEFLIYFQGNSAPDKSGLPSDRFSAERTGGSVSTLTIQRTQQEDSAVYLCASSSQGTTSYEQYFGPGTRLTVT.

The sample holds a few counts of this clonotype. The rearrangement uses TRBV12-3 or TRBV12-4 and TRBJ2-4; maybe TRBD2 (6 bases). This CDR3 has 15 amino acids. Deletions cut 4 bases from V and 0 bases from J, with 10 bases between. The chain's CDR3 is CASSSLGGAKNIQYF. As DNA, the CDR3 is TGTGCCAGCAGTTCCCTGGGGGGAGCCAAAAACATTCAGTACTTC.

CDR3 protein: CAVRAGTGNTGELFF. Here the CDR3 DNA reads TGTGCCGTCCGAGCCGGGACAGGGAACACCGGGGAGCTGTTTTTT. The chain couples TRBV10-3 to TRBJ2-2, with TRBD1 matching 8 bases. This CDR3 region has 15 residues. Looked up from germline, CDR1 is ENHRY and CDR2 is SYGVKD. The junction had 9 bases not matched to a gene; V was cut back by 11 bases and J by 1 base.

This chain joins TRBV7-2 and TRBJ2-5, with a tentative D call TRBD1 (6 bases). The CDR3 consists of 15 residues. Trimming left V 5 bases short and J 6 bases short, with 19 bases between. The germline V gene encodes CDR1 SGHTA and CDR2 FQGNSA. CDR3 residues: CASSGGVGRGQTQYF. The DNA for the CDR3 is TGTGCCAGCAGCGGAGGAGTCGGCAGGGGACAGACCCAGTACTTC.

The rearrangement uses TRBV7-2 and TRBJ1-3, with 9 bases lining up with TRBD1. Per germline, CDR1 SGHTA and CDR2 FQGNSA. The CDR3 totals 17 residues. Trimming at V came to 9 bases and at J to 3 bases, leaving 15 bases not matched to a gene. The CDR3 here is CASSPLGQGQGGNTIYF. CDR3 nucleotides: TGTGCCAGTAGCCCCCTCGGACAGGGGCAAGGTGGAAACACCATATATTTT.

In this sample, this clonotype turned up a few times. The chain carries TRBV5-1 and TRBJ2-5; D uncertain. Trimming took 0 bases from V and 5 from J, leaving 17 bases between them. The CDR3 consists of 16 residues. Germline-derived CDR1 and CDR2 are SGHRS and YFSETQ. In nucleotides, the CDR3 is TGCGCCAGCAGCTTGGGTTATTCTGTGACTTCTGAGACCCAGTACTTC. Its translation is CASSLGYSVTSETQYF. Full variable domain (remainder filled in from reference TRBV5-1 and TRBJ2-5): KAGVTQTPRYLIKTRGQQVTLSCSPISGHRSVSWYQQTPGQGLQFLFEYFSETQRNKGNFPGRFSGRQFSNSRSEMNVSTLELGDSALYLCASSLGYSVTSETQYFGPGTRLLVL.

The genes are TRBV7-2 and TRBJ2-5, with 11 bases identical to TRBD2. Germline V gene data show CDR1 as SGHTA and CDR2 as FQGNSA. The length of the CDR3 is 15 residues. With 5 bases clipped from V and 5 bases from J, the junction kept 7 bases outside the gene matches. CDR3 in amino acids: CASSMTSGIGETQYF. CDR3 bases: TGTGCCAGCAGCATGACTAGCGGGATTGGGGAGACCCAGTACTTC.

This clonotype was seen a handful of times. Compared with germline, one end of the junction differs, possibly owing to a read error. The chain combines TRBV6-1 with TRBJ1-2; the D is unclear. There are 14 residues in the CDR3. Germline V gene data show CDR1 as MNHNS and CDR2 as SASEGT. The CDR3 nucleotides are TGTGCCCGCAGTGCAAGACGGACTAACTATGGCTACACCTTC. Translated, it gives CARSARRTNYGYTF.

Notes on this clonotype: The junction and the germline gene differ at one end; a read error may be behind it. This chain connects TRBV5-1 to TRBJ1-2, with D unclear. The length of the CDR3 is 15 residues. CDR1 is SGHRS, CDR2 YFSETQ, per germline. CDR3 nucleotides: TGCGCCAGCAACTTGGAGGACGGGGTTAAGGATGGCTACACCTTC. The encoded protein is CASNLEDGVKDGYTF.

This chain uses TRBV4-2 with TRBJ1-2, with a possible D match to TRBD1 (6 bases). V was trimmed by 0 bases and J by 5 bases, leaving 16 bases between them. CDR3 length equals 16 residues. Per germline, CDR1 LGHNA and CDR2 YNFKEQ. The chain's CDR3 is CASSQDGTRGNYGYTF. For the CDR3, the DNA is TGTGCCAGCAGCCAAGATGGGACACGGGGCAATTATGGCTACACCTTC.

With respect to this clonotype: Possible read error: a much larger clone is one base away. The CDR3 nucleotides read TGTGCCAGCAGCAAAGTATTTCTGCGGACAGGGAGTCCCCAGTACTTC. It yields the protein CASSKVFLRTGSPQYF. The rearrangement uses TRBV21-1 and TRBJ2-5; the table's D call TRBD1 went unverified against the DNA. TRBV21-1 is flagged as a pseudogene. The CDR3 extends over 16 amino acids.

J is TRBJ1-5 and V is TRBV7-2; TRBD1 is a possible D gene (6 bases). Germline values: CDR1 SGHTA, CDR2 FQGNSA. This CDR3 has 15 amino acids. V was trimmed by 5 bases and J by 2 bases, leaving 13 bases between them. Here the CDR3 DNA reads TGTGCCAGCAGCCTTCAATCAGGGGGCAATCAGCCCCAGCATTTT. Amino acids: CASSLQSGGNQPQHF.

This clonotype has more than one count but fewer than ten. The CDR3 is CASSYNVDMNSPLHF. CDR3 in DNA: TGTGCCAGCAGTTATAACGTTGACATGAATTCACCCCTCCACTTT. The chain combines TRBV6-5 with TRBJ1-6; D unresolved. V lost 3 bases, J lost 7 bases, and 13 bases lay in between. Germline loops: CDR1 MNHEY, CDR2 SVGAGI. This CDR3 region has 15 residues.

CDR3 sequence reads: CASSFRFGTGAGYTF. The CDR3, as DNA: TGTGCCAGCAGCTTCCGCTTTGGGACAGGGGCTGGCTACACCTTC. The rearrangement joins TRBV7-8 to TRBJ1-2; the match to TRBD1 covers 10 bases. The V segment lost 3 bases and the J segment 7 bases; nucleotides outside the gene matches: 8. The V gene's germline CDR1 is SGHVS and CDR2 FQNEAQ. The length of the CDR3 is 15 residues.

This clonotype was observed a handful of times. The chain is built from TRBV7-9 and TRBJ2-6; a weak D match, TRBD1 (6 bases). V lost 2 bases, J lost 4 bases, and 12 bases lay in between. CDR3 length equals 16 residues. Per germline, CDR1 SEHNR and CDR2 FQNEAQ (reference sequence). The CDR3 reads CASSLILGQGANVLTF. In DNA, the CDR3 is TGTGCCAGCAGCTTAATTTTAGGACAGGGGGCCAACGTCCTGACTTTC.

This clonotype was seen a single time. The chain links TRBV7-9 to TRBJ2-5; D possibly corresponds to TRBD1 (6 bases). Germline values: CDR1 SEHNR, CDR2 FQNEAQ (reference sequence). Trimming stripped 5 bases from V and 4 bases from J, with 17 bases between. This CDR3 has 15 residues. The CDR3 bases are TGTGCCAGCAGCCCCCAAGGGGGACGGGGAGAGACCCAGTACTTC. Its translation: CASSPQGGRGETQYF.

This chain joins TRBV5-4 and TRBJ1-2, with 8 bases identical to TRBD1. This CDR3 comprises 15 residues. Germline V gives CDR1 SGHNT, CDR2 YYREEE (reference sequence). V lost 0 bases, J lost 6 bases, and 7 bases stayed unmatched. CDR3 residues: CASSLVGRGQDGYTF. The CDR3 nucleotides read TGTGCCAGCAGCTTGGTTGGCAGGGGACAGGATGGCTACACCTTC.

Note on this clonotype: The junction does not match germline at one end; this may be a read error. The rearrangement links TRBV10-3 to TRBJ1-1, with 7 nucleotides matching TRBD1. The CDR3 is made up of 15 amino acids. Looked up from germline, CDR1 is ENHRY and CDR2 is SYGVKD. This CDR3 is CAIGDPGQPNTEAFF. Written as DNA, the CDR3 is TGTGCCATCGGTGACCCGGGACAGCCGAACACTGAAGCTTTCTTT.

V is TRBV16 and J is TRBJ2-5, with D unclear. Per germline, CDR1 KGHSY and CDR2 FQNENV. The CDR3 length is 12 residues. V was pared by 0 bases and J by 4 bases, with 3 bases between. CDR3 protein: CASSQSTETQYF. The CDR3 DNA reads TGTGCCAGCAGCCAATCGACAGAGACCCAGTACTTC.

This clonotype was detected once. The chain employs TRBV29-1 and TRBJ1-1; D possibly corresponds to TRBD1 (5 bases). V lost 7 bases, J lost 7 bases, and 19 bases lay in between. The CDR3 loop spans 13 amino acids. The germline CDR1 and CDR2 sequences are SQVTM and ANQGSEA. The CDR3 is CSAGILTGREAFF. The DNA of the CDR3 is TGCAGCGCTGGAATATTAACAGGCCGTGAAGCTTTCTTT.

The V and J genes are TRBV29-1 and TRBJ2-3; 11 nucleotides align to TRBD2. Per the germline V gene, CDR1 is SQVTM and CDR2 is ANQGSEA. V lost 5 bases, J lost 3 bases, and 7 bases stayed unmatched. The CDR3 is 15 residues long. The CDR3 sequence: CSVQPSGGITDTQYF. The CDR3, as DNA: TGCAGCGTTCAGCCTAGCGGGGGGATAACAGATACGCAGTATTTT.

This clonotype showed up just a few times. This sequence joins TRBV27 and TRBJ1-4, with 7 bases that match TRBD1. Trimming took 3 bases from V and 3 from J; bases not matched to a gene: 4. The CDR3 spans 15 residues. Germline CDR1 is MNHEY and CDR2 is SMNVEV (reference sequence). CDR3 region: CASSLGRGSNEKLFF. The CDR3 region has the DNA TGTGCCAGCAGTTTGGGCAGGGGGTCTAATGAAAAACTGTTTTTT. The whole variable domain, filled in from reference TRBV27 and TRBJ1-4, reads EAQVTQNPRYLITVTGKKLTVTCSQNMNHEYMSWYRQDPGLGLRQIYYSMNVEVTDKGDVPEGYKVSRKEKRNFPLILESPSPNQTSLYFCASSLGRGSNEKLFFGSGTQLSVL.

The genes are TRBV7-9 and TRBJ1-1; the D is unclear. Trimming cost V 5 bases and J 0 bases, with 10 bases left between them. Per germline, CDR1 SEHNR and CDR2 FQNEAQ (reference sequence). This CDR3 spans 14 amino acids. The CDR3 region is CASSPHLMNTEAFF. The CDR3 nucleotides read TGTGCCAGCAGCCCGCACCTTATGAACACTGAAGCTTTCTTT.

The chain uses TRBV6-1 and TRBJ1-2, with TRBD1 as a possible D gene (6 bases). V gave up 7 bases and J gave up 4 bases, with 16 bases separating them. This CDR3 spans 14 amino acids. Per the germline V gene, CDR1 is MNHNS and CDR2 is SASEGT. This chain's CDR3 is CASNPGAELYGYTF. The CDR3 DNA reads TGTGCCAGCAACCCGGGGGCCGAGCTCTATGGCTACACCTTC.

The sample holds a few counts of this clonotype. The V call is TRBV5-1, the J call TRBJ1-6; 7 nucleotides line up with TRBD1. Germline CDR1 is SGHRS and CDR2 is YFSETQ. V trimming: 4 bases; J trimming: 7 bases; junction bases outside the gene matches: 5. The CDR3 has 14 amino acids. The CDR3 region has the DNA TGCGCCAGCAGCATAGACAGGGTAAATTCACCCCTCCACTTT. This translates into CASSIDRVNSPLHF.